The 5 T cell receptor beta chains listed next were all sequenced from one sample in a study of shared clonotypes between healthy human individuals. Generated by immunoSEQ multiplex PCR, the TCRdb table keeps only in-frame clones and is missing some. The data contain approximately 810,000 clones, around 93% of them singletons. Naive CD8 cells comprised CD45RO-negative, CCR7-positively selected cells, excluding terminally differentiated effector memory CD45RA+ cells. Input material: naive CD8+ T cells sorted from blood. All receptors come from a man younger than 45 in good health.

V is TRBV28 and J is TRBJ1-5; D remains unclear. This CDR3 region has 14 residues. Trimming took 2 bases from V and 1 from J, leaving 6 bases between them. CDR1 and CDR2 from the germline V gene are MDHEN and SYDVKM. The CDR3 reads CASSLQSSNQPQHF. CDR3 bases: TGTGCCAGCAGTTTACAGTCAAGCAATCAGCCCCAGCATTTT.

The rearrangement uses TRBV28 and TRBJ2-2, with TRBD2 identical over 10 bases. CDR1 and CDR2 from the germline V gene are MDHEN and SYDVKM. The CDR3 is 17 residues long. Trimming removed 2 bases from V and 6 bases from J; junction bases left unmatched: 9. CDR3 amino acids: CASSLRSSGSLSGELFF. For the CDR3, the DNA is TGTGCCAGCAGTTTACGTTCTAGCGGGAGTCTTTCCGGGGAGCTGTTTTTT.

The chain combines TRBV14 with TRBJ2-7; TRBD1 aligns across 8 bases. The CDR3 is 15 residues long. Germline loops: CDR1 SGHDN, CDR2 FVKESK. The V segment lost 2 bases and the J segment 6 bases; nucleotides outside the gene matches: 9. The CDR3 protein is CASSQNPTGVGEQYF. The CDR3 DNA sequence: TGTGCCAGCAGCCAAAACCCGACAGGGGTTGGCGAGCAGTACTTC.

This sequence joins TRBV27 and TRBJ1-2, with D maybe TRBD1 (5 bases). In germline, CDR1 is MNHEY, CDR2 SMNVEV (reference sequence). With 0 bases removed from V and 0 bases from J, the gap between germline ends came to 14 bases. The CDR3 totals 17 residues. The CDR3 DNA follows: TGTGCCAGCAGTTTATCGATCGGCGGGGGATCTAACTATGGCTACACCTTC. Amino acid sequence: CASSLSIGGGSNYGYTF.

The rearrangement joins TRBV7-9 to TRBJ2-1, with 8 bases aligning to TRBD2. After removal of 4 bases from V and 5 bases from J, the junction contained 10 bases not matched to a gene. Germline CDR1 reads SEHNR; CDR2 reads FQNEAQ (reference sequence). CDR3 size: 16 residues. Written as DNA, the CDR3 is TGTGCCAGCAGCTGGGAGAATAGCGGGGCCAACAATGAGCAGTTCTTC. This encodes CASSWENSGANNEQFF.